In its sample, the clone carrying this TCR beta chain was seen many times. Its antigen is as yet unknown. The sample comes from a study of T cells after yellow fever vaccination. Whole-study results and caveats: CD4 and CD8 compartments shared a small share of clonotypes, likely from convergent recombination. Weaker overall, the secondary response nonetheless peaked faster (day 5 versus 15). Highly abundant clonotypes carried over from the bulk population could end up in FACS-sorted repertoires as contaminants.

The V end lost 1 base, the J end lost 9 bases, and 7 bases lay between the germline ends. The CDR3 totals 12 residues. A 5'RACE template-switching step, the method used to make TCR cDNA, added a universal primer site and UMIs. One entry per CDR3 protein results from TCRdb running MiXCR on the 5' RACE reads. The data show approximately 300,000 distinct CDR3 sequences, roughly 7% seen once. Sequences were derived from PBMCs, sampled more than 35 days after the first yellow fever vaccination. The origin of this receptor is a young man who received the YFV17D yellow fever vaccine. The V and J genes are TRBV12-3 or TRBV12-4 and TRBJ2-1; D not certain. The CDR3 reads CASSLVLLEQFF. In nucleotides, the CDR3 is TGTGCCAGCAGTTTAGTCCTTCTTGAGCAGTTCTTC.